A selection of T cell receptor beta chains follows, all from one sample in a study of OX40 agonist ivuxolimab in advanced cancers. Profiling relied on immunoSEQ multiplex PCR, and the TCRdb table lists in-frame clones only, not all of them. The data show about 48,000 clones, about 90% seen once. The material sequenced was CD4+ or CD8+ T cells sorted from blood, taken in a trial of the OX40 agonist ivuxolimab. Every receptor here comes from an adult with an advanced solid tumor such as melanoma, head and neck, liver or kidney cancer. Both conserved end residues are part of each CDR3. D genes are given only for firm matches. Size tells how often a clone was seen (once, few, many) or the class of an expanded clone, and some rows leave it out.

v_gene: TRBV10-3; j_gene: TRBJ2-1; d_gene: TRBD1; len: 16; abundance: NA; CDR3nt: TGTGCCATCAGTGAGCCGGACAGGGAAACCTACAATGAGCAGTTCTTC; CDR3aa: CAISEPDRETYNEQFF
v_gene: TRBV5-4; j_gene: TRBJ2-3; d_gene: NA; len: 15; abundance: NA; CDR3nt: TGTGCCAGCAGCAACGGGTATGAAAGCGGAGATACGCAGTATTTT; CDR3aa: CASSNGYESGDTQYF
v_gene: TRBV4-3; j_gene: TRBJ2-3; d_gene: NA; len: 15; abundance: once; CDR3nt: TGCGCCAGCCAAGGCGGGGAGCCCCACACAGATACGCAGTATTTT; CDR3aa: CASQGGEPHTDTQYF
v_gene: TRBV2; j_gene: TRBJ1-5; d_gene: NA; len: 15; abundance: NA; CDR3nt: TGTGCCAGCAGGGGGGAGGGGTTTCGCAATCAGCCCCAGCATTTT; CDR3aa: CASRGEGFRNQPQHF
v_gene: TRBV2; j_gene: TRBJ2-3; d_gene: TRBD2; len: 13; abundance: NA; CDR3nt: TGTGCCCACGGGGGGACGGGGGCAGATACGCAGTATTTT; CDR3aa: CAHGGTGADTQYF
v_gene: TRBV28; j_gene: TRBJ2-7; d_gene: TRBD2; len: 15; abundance: NA; CDR3nt: TGTGCCAGCAGTTTAGTAGCGGGGGGGCTCTACGAGCAGTACTTC; CDR3aa: CASSLVAGGLYEQYF
v_gene: TRBV6-6; j_gene: TRBJ1-1; d_gene: TRBD1; len: 16; abundance: NA; CDR3nt: TGTGCCAGCAGTTACCCCCGGACAGGGGGAACCACTGAAGCTTTCTTT; CDR3aa: CASSYPRTGGTTEAFF
v_gene: TRBV11-2; j_gene: TRBJ1-6; d_gene: NA; len: 11; abundance: NA; CDR3nt: TGTGCCAGCAGCTTCCTTTCGGACCTCCACTTT; CDR3aa: CASSFLSDLHF
v_gene: TRBV7-7; j_gene: TRBJ2-3; d_gene: TRBD2; len: 15; abundance: NA; CDR3nt: TGTGCTAGCAGCTTGACCGGGGGGGCCGGAGATACGCAGTATTTT; CDR3aa: CASSLTGGAGDTQYF
v_gene: TRBV27; j_gene: TRBJ1-3; d_gene: NA; len: 13; abundance: NA; CDR3nt: TGTGCCAGCAGTGTGGCCCCCGGAAACACCATATATTTT; CDR3aa: CASSVAPGNTIYF
v_gene: TRBV6-5; j_gene: TRBJ2-5; d_gene: NA; len: 13; abundance: NA; CDR3nt: TGTGCCAGTATGGCAGGGTCGGGAGAGACCCAGTACTTC; CDR3aa: CASMAGSGETQYF
v_gene: TRBV4-1; j_gene: TRBJ2-7; d_gene: NA; len: 16; abundance: NA; CDR3nt: TGCGCCAGCAGCCAAGACGCCGGATTAGTAGTCTACGAGCAGTACTTC; CDR3aa: CASSQDAGLVVYEQYF
v_gene: TRBV9; j_gene: TRBJ2-5; d_gene: NA; len: 14; abundance: NA; CDR3nt: TGTGCCAGCAGCTCCTCGGGGGGCATAGAGACCCAGTACTTC; CDR3aa: CASSSSGGIETQYF
v_gene: TRBV27; j_gene: TRBJ1-2; d_gene: TRBD1; len: 14; abundance: NA; CDR3nt: TGTGCCAGCAGCCCCGGACAGGGGGACTATGGCTACACCTTC; CDR3aa: CASSPGQGDYGYTF
v_gene: TRBV4-1; j_gene: TRBJ1-2; d_gene: NA; len: 13; abundance: NA; CDR3nt: TGCGCCAGCAGCCCCTGGGACACCTATGGCTACACCTTC; CDR3aa: CASSPWDTYGYTF
v_gene: TRBV11-1; j_gene: TRBJ1-1; d_gene: NA; len: 13; abundance: few; CDR3nt: TGTGCCAGCAGCTTAGGGGTGAACACTGAAGCTTTCTTT; CDR3aa: CASSLGVNTEAFF
v_gene: TRBV11-2; j_gene: TRBJ1-1; d_gene: NA; len: 14; abundance: many; CDR3nt: TGTGCCAGCAGCTTAGGCCTAGTATTCGCTGAAGCTTTCTTT; CDR3aa: CASSLGLVFAEAFF
v_gene: TRBV25-1; j_gene: TRBJ1-3; d_gene: TRBD1; len: 15; abundance: NA; CDR3nt: TGTGCCAGCAGTGAATTAGCCAGGGGGGGAAACACCATATATTTT; CDR3aa: CASSELARGGNTIYF
v_gene: TRBV11-3; j_gene: TRBJ2-3; d_gene: NA; len: 13; abundance: NA; CDR3nt: TGTGCCAGCCGGGGGCGGGAGTCGGATACGCAGTATTTT; CDR3aa: CASRGRESDTQYF
v_gene: TRBV5-4; j_gene: TRBJ1-4; d_gene: TRBD1; len: 13; abundance: once; CDR3nt: TGTGCCAGCAGCTTGTCAGGGGGTGAAAAACTGTTTTTT; CDR3aa: CASSLSGGEKLFF
v_gene: TRBV7-6; j_gene: TRBJ1-1; d_gene: NA; len: 13; abundance: NA; CDR3nt: TGTGCCAGCAGCTTAGCCCGGAACACTGAAGCTTTCTTT; CDR3aa: CASSLARNTEAFF
v_gene: TRBV25-1; j_gene: TRBJ2-3; d_gene: NA; len: 13; abundance: NA; CDR3nt: TGTGCCAGCAGTGGACTACCCACAGATACGCAGTATTTT; CDR3aa: CASSGLPTDTQYF
v_gene: TRBV2; j_gene: TRBJ2-7; d_gene: TRBD1; len: 14; abundance: NA; CDR3nt: TGTGCCAGCACCTCGGACAGGGATAGCTACGAGCAGTACTTC; CDR3aa: CASTSDRDSYEQYF
v_gene: TRBV7-8; j_gene: TRBJ2-4; d_gene: TRBD1; len: 14; abundance: NA; CDR3nt: TGTGCCAGCAGCGCAGGACAGGGGGGAAACATTCAGTACTTC; CDR3aa: CASSAGQGGNIQYF
v_gene: TRBV27; j_gene: TRBJ2-7; d_gene: NA; len: 15; abundance: NA; CDR3nt: TGTGCCAGCAACCACGGAGGGGTGAGCTCCTACGAGCAGTACTTC; CDR3aa: CASNHGGVSSYEQYF
v_gene: TRBV27; j_gene: TRBJ1-2; d_gene: NA; len: 17; abundance: once; CDR3nt: TGTGCCAGCAGTTACCTAACCCGGGACGGAGGTAACTATGGCTACACCTTC; CDR3aa: CASSYLTRDGGNYGYTF
v_gene: TRBV5-6; j_gene: TRBJ1-2; d_gene: NA; len: 14; abundance: NA; CDR3nt: TGTGCCAGCAGCTTAGGGACGAGCTCCTATGGCTACACCTTC; CDR3aa: CASSLGTSSYGYTF
v_gene: TRBV9; j_gene: TRBJ2-1; d_gene: TRBD2; len: 18; abundance: NA; CDR3nt: TGTGCCAGCAGCGAGGCTTCTAGCGGGGGGGCCCGTGGCAATGAGCAGTTCTTC; CDR3aa: CASSEASSGGARGNEQFF
v_gene: TRBV6-1; j_gene: TRBJ1-1; d_gene: TRBD1; len: 11; abundance: NA; CDR3nt: TGTGCCAGCAGTGATGACAGGGGGGCTTTCTTT; CDR3aa: CASSDDRGAFF
v_gene: TRBV2; j_gene: TRBJ2-5; d_gene: TRBD1; len: 14; abundance: NA; CDR3nt: TGTGCCAGCAGTGATGGGGACAGGATAGAGACCCAGTACTTC; CDR3aa: CASSDGDRIETQYF
v_gene: TRBV4-1; j_gene: TRBJ1-1; d_gene: NA; len: 15; abundance: NA; CDR3nt: TGCGCCAGCAGCCAAGAACCTCGCCCGGGCACTGAAGCTTTCTTT; CDR3aa: CASSQEPRPGTEAFF
v_gene: TRBV27; j_gene: TRBJ1-2; d_gene: TRBD1; len: 14; abundance: NA; CDR3nt: TGTGCCAGCAGTGGTAATACAGGGGGCCATGGCTACACCTTC; CDR3aa: CASSGNTGGHGYTF
v_gene: TRBV5-3; j_gene: TRBJ1-5; d_gene: TRBD1; len: 15; abundance: NA; CDR3nt: TGTGCCAGAAGTTTGACAGGGAAGGGCAATCAGCCCCAGCATTTT; CDR3aa: CARSLTGKGNQPQHF
v_gene: TRBV10-3; j_gene: TRBJ2-3; d_gene: TRBD1; len: 12; abundance: NA; CDR3nt: TGTGCCACTGGACAGGCACCAGATACGCAGTATTTT; CDR3aa: CATGQAPDTQYF
v_gene: TRBV7-9; j_gene: TRBJ1-1; d_gene: NA; len: 16; abundance: NA; CDR3nt: TGTGCCAGCAGCCCCGAGACATCGGCGGTTAACACTGAAGCTTTCTTT; CDR3aa: CASSPETSAVNTEAFF
v_gene: TRBV6-5; j_gene: TRBJ2-7; d_gene: NA; len: 14; abundance: NA; CDR3nt: TGTGCCAGCAGTTACGGGCAGGGTACCTACGAGCAGTACTTC; CDR3aa: CASSYGQGTYEQYF
v_gene: TRBV6-4; j_gene: TRBJ2-5; d_gene: NA; len: 13; abundance: NA; CDR3nt: TGTGCCAGCAGTGACTCGTTCGGCGAGACCCAGTACTTC; CDR3aa: CASSDSFGETQYF
v_gene: TRBV7-6; j_gene: TRBJ2-6; d_gene: TRBD1; len: 17; abundance: NA; CDR3nt: TGTGCCAGCAGCTCCGCCGAGACAGGGAAGGGGGCCAACGTCCTGACTTTC; CDR3aa: CASSSAETGKGANVLTF
v_gene: TRBV30; j_gene: TRBJ1-1; d_gene: TRBD1; len: 13; abundance: NA; CDR3nt: TGTGCCTGGCGGGACAGGGGGCTTGGGGAAGCTTTCTTT; CDR3aa: CAWRDRGLGEAFF
v_gene: TRBV11-3; j_gene: TRBJ2-1; d_gene: TRBD2; len: 18; abundance: NA; CDR3nt: TGTGCCAGCAGCTTAGGTTCGAAGCGGGGGGGCTACTACAATGAGCAGTTCTTC; CDR3aa: CASSLGSKRGGYYNEQFF
v_gene: TRBV11-2; j_gene: TRBJ1-2; d_gene: NA; len: 13; abundance: NA; CDR3nt: TGTGCCAGCAGCTTAGTGATAGGGGACGTGGGCACCTTC; CDR3aa: CASSLVIGDVGTF